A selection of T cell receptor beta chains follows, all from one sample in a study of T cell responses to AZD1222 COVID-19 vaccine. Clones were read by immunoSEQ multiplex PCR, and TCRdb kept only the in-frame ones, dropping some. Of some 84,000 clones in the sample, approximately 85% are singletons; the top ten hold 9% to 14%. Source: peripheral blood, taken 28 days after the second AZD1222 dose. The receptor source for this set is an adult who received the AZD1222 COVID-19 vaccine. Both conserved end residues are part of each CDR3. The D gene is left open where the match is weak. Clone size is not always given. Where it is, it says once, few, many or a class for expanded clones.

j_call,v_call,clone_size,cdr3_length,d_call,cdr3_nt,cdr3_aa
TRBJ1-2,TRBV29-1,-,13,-,TGCAGCGCCCGACAGGCCTCTAACTATGGCTACACCTTC,CSARQASNYGYTF
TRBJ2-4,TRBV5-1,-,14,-,TGCGCCAGCAGCTTGGAGCCCCCCGGGGACATTCAGTACTTC,CASSLEPPGDIQYF
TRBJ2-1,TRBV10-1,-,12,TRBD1,TGCGCCAGCGGGGGACAGGTCAATGAGCAGTTCTTC,CASGGQVNEQFF
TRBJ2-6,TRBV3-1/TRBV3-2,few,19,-,TGTGCCAGCAGCCAAGAGTTTCCGGCAACCTGCTCTGGGGCCAACGTCCTGACTTTC,CASSQEFPATCSGANVLTF
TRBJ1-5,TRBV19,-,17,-,TGTGCCAGTAGTAACGGGGGGGTGGCTTGGGGCAATCAGCCCCAGCATTTT,CASSNGGVAWGNQPQHF
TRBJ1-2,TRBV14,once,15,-,TGTGCCAGCAGCCAAGATTGGAAGGCTAGCTATGGCTACACCTTC,CASSQDWKASYGYTF
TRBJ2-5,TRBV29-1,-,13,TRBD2,TGCAGGGTTGGGGGACTAGGACAAGAGACCCAGTACTTC,CRVGGLGQETQYF
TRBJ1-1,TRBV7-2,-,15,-,TGTGCCAGCAGCCCAGACAGATCTCGAAACACTGAAGCTTTCTTT,CASSPDRSRNTEAFF
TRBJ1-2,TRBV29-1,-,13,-,TGCAGCGCTTTCGTTCAGAATAACTATGGCTACACCTTC,CSAFVQNNYGYTF
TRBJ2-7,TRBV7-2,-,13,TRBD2,TGTGCCAGCAGGCCGACTAGCGGGAGAGAGCAGTACTTC,CASRPTSGREQYF
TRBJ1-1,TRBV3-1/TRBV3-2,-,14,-,TGTGCCAGCAGCCTTGGAATCGGGAGCACTGAAGCTTTCTTT,CASSLGIGSTEAFF
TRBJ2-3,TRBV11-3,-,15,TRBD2,TGTGCCAGCAGCCTACCCGGGGTAGCGGGGGCCACGCAGTATTTT,CASSLPGVAGATQYF
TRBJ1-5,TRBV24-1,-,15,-,TGTGCCACCAGTGATTTTTCGGAGGGGACCCAGCCCCAGCATTTT,CATSDFSEGTQPQHF
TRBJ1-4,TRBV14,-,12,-,TGTGCCAGCGGATCCTGGAATGAAAAACTGTTTTTT,CASGSWNEKLFF
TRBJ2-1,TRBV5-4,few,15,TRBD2,TGTGCCAGCAGCTCCGGACTAGCGGGAGGGTGGGAGCAGTTCTTC,CASSSGLAGGWEQFF
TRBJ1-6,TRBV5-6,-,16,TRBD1,TGTGCCAGCAGCTTGGGCCCGGGACAGGGAACTTCACCCCTCCACTTT,CASSLGPGQGTSPLHF
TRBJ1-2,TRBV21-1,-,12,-,TGTGCCAGCCCGGACAGGAACTATGGCTACACCTTC,CASPDRNYGYTF
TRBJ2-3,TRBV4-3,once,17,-,TGCGCCAGCAGCCAAGAATCCGGGACGGTAAGCACAGATACGCAGTATTTT,CASSQESGTVSTDTQYF
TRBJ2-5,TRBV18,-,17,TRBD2,TGTGCCAGCTCACCCGAACTAGCGACATATTACCAAGAGACCCAGTACTTC,CASSPELATYYQETQYF
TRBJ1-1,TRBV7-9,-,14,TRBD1,TGTGCCAGCAGCTTAAACAGGGGTAACACTGAAGCTTTCTTT,CASSLNRGNTEAFF
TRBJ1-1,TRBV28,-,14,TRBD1,TGTGCCAGCAGTAGACAGGGGGTGAACACTGAAGCTTTCTTT,CASSRQGVNTEAFF
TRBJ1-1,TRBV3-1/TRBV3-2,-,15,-,TGTGCCAGCAGCTACCGTGGGGGGGGGAACACTGAAGCTTTCTTT,CASSYRGGGNTEAFF
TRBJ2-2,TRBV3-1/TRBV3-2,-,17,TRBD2,TGTGCCAGCAGCCAAGGTCCCGGGGGGACGAACACCGGGGAGCTGTTTTTT,CASSQGPGGTNTGELFF
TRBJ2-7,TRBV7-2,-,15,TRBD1,TGTGCCAGCAGCTTTACCCCGGGACAGGGGTACGAGCAGTACTTC,CASSFTPGQGYEQYF
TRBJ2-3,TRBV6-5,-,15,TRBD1,TGTGCCAGCAGGTCCGGACAGGGGCGCACAGATACGCAGTATTTT,CASRSGQGRTDTQYF
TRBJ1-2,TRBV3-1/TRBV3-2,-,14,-,TGTGCCAGCAGCCACAATACAGGGCACTATGGCTACACCTTC,CASSHNTGHYGYTF
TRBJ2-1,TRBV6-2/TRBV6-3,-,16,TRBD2,TGTGCCAGCAGTTACCGCATTACTAGCGGAAATAATGAGCAGTTCTTC,CASSYRITSGNNEQFF
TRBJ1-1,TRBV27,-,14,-,TGTGCCAGCACCCCGGACAGAACGAACACTGAAGCTTTCTTT,CASTPDRTNTEAFF
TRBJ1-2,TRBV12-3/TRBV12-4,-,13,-,TGTGCCAGCAGTTTAGGGTACAGCTATGGCTACACCTTC,CASSLGYSYGYTF
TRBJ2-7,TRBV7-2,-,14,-,TGTGCCAGCAGCTTAGGTGGCCAGACCTACGAGCAGTACTTC,CASSLGGQTYEQYF
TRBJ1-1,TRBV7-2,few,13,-,TGTGCCAGCAGCTTAGTGCAGGGTGCCGAAGCTTTCTTT,CASSLVQGAEAFF
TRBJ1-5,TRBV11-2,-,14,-,TGTGCCAGCAGCTTAGACTGGGGCAATCAGCCCCAGCATTTT,CASSLDWGNQPQHF
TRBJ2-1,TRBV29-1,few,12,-,TGCAGCGTTGAAAGGGGAGAAAATGAGCAGTTCTTC,CSVERGENEQFF
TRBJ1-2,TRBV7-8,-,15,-,TGTGCCAGCAGCACGGGACCGGGACGGAACTATGGCTACACCTTC,CASSTGPGRNYGYTF
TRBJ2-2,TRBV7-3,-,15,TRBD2,TGTGCCAGCAGCCCCTCGGCGGGAGTGGCCGGGGAGCTGTTTTTT,CASSPSAGVAGELFF
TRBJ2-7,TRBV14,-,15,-,TGTGCCAGCAGCCAACTACAGGGAACATCCTACGAGCAGTACTTC,CASSQLQGTSYEQYF
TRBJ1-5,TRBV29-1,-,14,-,TGCAGCGTCTCGTATGCGGGGAACGATCAGCCCCAGCATTTT,CSVSYAGNDQPQHF
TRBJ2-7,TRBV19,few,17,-,TGTGCCAGTAGTATAGCACCGACCGGGACACAGACCTACGAGCAGTACTTC,CASSIAPTGTQTYEQYF
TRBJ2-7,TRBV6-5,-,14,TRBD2,TGTGCCAGCAGTAGGACTAGCGGGAGCTACGAGCAGTACTTC,CASSRTSGSYEQYF
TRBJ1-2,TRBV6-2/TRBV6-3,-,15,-,TGTGCCAGCAGTACCCCCGGCGGACCCAACTATGGCTACACCTTC,CASSTPGGPNYGYTF
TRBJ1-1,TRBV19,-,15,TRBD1,TGTGCCAGTAGTATAGATGGGACAGCGAACACTGAAGCTTTCTTT,CASSIDGTANTEAFF
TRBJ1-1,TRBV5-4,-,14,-,TGTGCCAGCAGCTTACGTTCCCCTGGCACTGAAGCTTTCTTT,CASSLRSPGTEAFF